The 26 T cell receptor beta chains below come from one sample, sequenced in a study of blood T cell repertoires in COVID-19 (dated by TCRdb to 2018 to 2020). The library relied on the immunoSEQ multiplex PCR assay. TCRdb carries this immuneACCESS record with in-frame sequences only. Its versions omit some clonotypes, under half of them owing to an unresolved V gene in the studies checked, with the rest unexplained. The sample table holds roughly 130,000 clones, of which roughly 84% were seen once. About an eighth of the sample comes from the top ten. Input material: peripheral blood. These receptor sequences come from a woman in her twenties or thirties who had recovered from COVID-19.

V and J are TRBV5-4 and TRBJ1-1, with 7 bases identical to TRBD1. Germline assignment: CDR1 SGHNT and CDR2 YYREEE (reference sequence). V lost 6 bases to trimming and J lost 4 bases; unmatched junction nucleotides: 6. The CDR3 runs to 13 residues. The CDR3 sequence: CASKAGGRTEAFF. The CDR3 DNA reads TGTGCCAGCAAAGCAGGGGGTCGCACTGAAGCTTTCTTT.

J is TRBJ2-7 and V is TRBV5-1; 8 nucleotides match TRBD2. The CDR3 loop spans 15 amino acids. Trimming at V came to 0 bases and at J to 2 bases, leaving 4 bases not matched to a gene. Germline CDR1 SGHRS, CDR2 YFSETQ. The CDR3 nucleotides read TGCGCCAGCAGCTTGGAAGCGGGAGAAGCCTACGAGCAGTACTTC. Protein sequence: CASSLEAGEAYEQYF. The whole variable domain, filled in from reference TRBV5-1 and TRBJ2-7, reads KAGVTQTPRYLIKTRGQQVTLSCSPISGHRSVSWYQQTPGQGLQFLFEYFSETQRNKGNFPGRFSGRQFSNSRSEMNVSTLELGDSALYLCASSLEAGEAYEQYFGPGTRLTVT.

The chain employs TRBV18 and TRBJ1-1, with TRBD1 matching over 10 bases. The CDR3 totals 18 residues. V trimming: 3 bases; J trimming: 1 base; junction bases outside the gene matches: 11. Germline V gene data show CDR1 as KGHSH and CDR2 as LQKENI. The CDR3 spells CASSPAGQGGSWNTEAFF. Written as DNA, the CDR3 is TGTGCCAGCTCACCGGCTGGACAGGGGGGGTCTTGGAACACTGAAGCTTTCTTT.

This chain connects TRBV5-6 to TRBJ2-7, with 9 bases aligning to TRBD1. The germline V gene encodes CDR1 SGHDT and CDR2 YYEEEE. The CDR3 has 15 residues. Trimming took 4 bases from V and 4 from J; bases not matched to a gene: 9. CDR3 protein: CASSPPGTGQYEQYF. CDR3 sequence (DNA): TGTGCCAGCAGCCCGCCCGGGACAGGGCAATACGAGCAGTACTTC. Filled out from reference TRBV5-6 and TRBJ2-7, the complete variable domain reads DAGVTQSPTHLIKTRGQQVTLRCSPKSGHDTVSWYQQALGQGPQFIFQYYEEEERQRGNFPDRFSGHQFPNYSSELNVNALLLGDSALYLCASSPPGTGQYEQYFGPGTRLTVT.

This clone was seen once. The chain employs TRBV13 and TRBJ2-7, with 13 bases identical to TRBD2. There are 17 residues in the CDR3. The junction had 9 bases not matched to a gene; V was cut back by 6 bases and J by 1 base. The V gene's germline CDR1 is PRHDT and CDR2 FYEKMQ (reference sequence). CDR3: CASSSGLAGPTSYEQYF. For the CDR3, the DNA is TGTGCCAGCAGTTCGGGACTAGCGGGACCTACTTCCTACGAGCAGTACTTC. The entire variable domain, with the rest obtained from reference TRBV13 and TRBJ2-7, is as follows: AAGVIQSPRHLIKEKRETATLKCYPIPRHDTVYWYQQGPGQDPQFLISFYEKMQSDKGSIPDRFSAQQFSDYHSELNMSSLELGDSALYFCASSSGLAGPTSYEQYFGPGTRLTVT.

This clone is a singleton in its sample. The rearrangement joins TRBV19 to TRBJ2-3, with TRBD2 as a possible D gene (5 bases). CDR3 length equals 13 residues. Trimming shortened V by 6 bases and J by 8 bases, and 15 bases separated the two germline ends. Germline CDR1 reads LNHDA; CDR2 reads SQIVND (reference sequence). For the CDR3, the DNA is TGTGCCAGTAGCATCGAGGGATTAGTTACGCAGTATTTT. Protein: CASSIEGLVTQYF.

The rearrangement joins TRBV15 to TRBJ1-4, with no clear D. Per germline, CDR1 LNHNV and CDR2 YYDKDF (reference sequence). Trimming took off 0 bases at V and 5 bases at J, with 10 bases between the two ends. The CDR3 is 15 amino acids. In nucleotides, the CDR3 is TGTGCCACCAGCAGAGAGGAGGACGGAAATGAAAAACTGTTTTTT. Protein sequence: CATSREEDGNEKLFF.

The chain recombines TRBV2 with TRBJ2-7, with a weak D call TRBD2 (5 bases). In germline, CDR1 is SNHLY, CDR2 FYNNEI. V was pared by 4 bases and J by 4 bases, with 14 bases between. The CDR3 consists of 14 residues. The CDR3 loop is CASSVVGGIYEQYF. Written as DNA, the CDR3 is TGTGCCAGCAGTGTAGTCGGAGGAATTTACGAGCAGTACTTC.

The chain combines TRBV6-5 with TRBJ1-2; no clear D. V was clipped by 0 bases and J by 6 bases, with 8 bases between them. The CDR3 runs to 13 residues. Germline V gives CDR1 MNHEY, CDR2 SVGAGI. CDR3 region: CASSYSFVDGYTF. DNA for the CDR3: TGTGCCAGCAGTTACTCGTTCGTAGATGGCTACACCTTC.

The chain combines TRBV6-5 with TRBJ1-2; D is ambiguous. Deletions cut 1 base from V and 1 base from J, with 10 bases between. The CDR3 has 15 residues. Germline lookup yields CDR1 MNHEY and CDR2 SVGAGI. The CDR3, as DNA: TGTGCCAGCAGTTACTGGCCCCCCAGTAACTATGGCTACACCTTC. As protein: CASSYWPPSNYGYTF.

This chain connects TRBV11-2 to TRBJ2-4; D is perhaps TRBD2 (6 bases). This CDR3 spans 18 amino acids. V dropped 5 bases and J dropped 0 bases, with 20 bases sitting between them. CDR1 SGHAT and CDR2 FQNNGV come from the germline V gene. The CDR3 DNA follows: TGTGCCAGCAGCCCATCGGTGGGACTGAGACTAGCCAAAAACATTCAGTACTTC. Its translation: CASSPSVGLRLAKNIQYF. Full variable domain (missing parts from reference TRBV11-2 and TRBJ2-4): EAGVAQSPRYKIIEKRQSVAFWCNPISGHATLYWYQQILGQGPKLLIQFQNNGVVDDSQLPKDRFSAERLKGVDSTLKIQPAKLEDSAVYLCASSPSVGLRLAKNIQYFGAGTRLSVL.

The rearrangement uses TRBV19 and TRBJ1-1; D may be TRBD1 (5 bases). The V gene's germline CDR1 is LNHDA and CDR2 SQIVND (reference sequence). Trimming removed 4 bases from V and 7 bases from J, with 22 bases in between. The CDR3 is 16 residues long. The CDR3 region has the DNA TGTGCCAGTAGTACCGCGGGAGGAGCGCGCGGGGGTGAAGCTTTCTTT. As protein: CASSTAGGARGGEAFF.

This clone showed up just a few times. The V gene is TRBV30, the J gene TRBJ2-5, with TRBD2 matching over 11 bases. The V segment lost 2 bases and the J segment 5 bases; nucleotides outside the gene matches: 1. Germline CDR1 reads GTSNPN; CDR2 reads SVGIG (reference sequence). The CDR3 runs 13 residues. The CDR3 loop reads CAWSPSGGETQYF. CDR3 nucleotide sequence: TGTGCCTGGAGTCCTAGCGGGGGGGAGACCCAGTACTTC.

CDR3: CASLIGGRRETQYF. The CDR3 nucleotides are TGTGCCAGTCTAATAGGTGGGCGACGGGAGACCCAGTACTTC. The chain uses TRBV11-2 and TRBJ2-5; D gene unclear. V shed 9 bases and J shed 5 bases, with 19 bases lying between them. Germline lookup yields CDR1 SGHAT and CDR2 FQNNGV. The CDR3 is 14 residues long. Supplemented by reference TRBV11-2 and TRBJ2-5, the full variable domain reads EAGVAQSPRYKIIEKRQSVAFWCNPISGHATLYWYQQILGQGPKLLIQFQNNGVVDDSQLPKDRFSAERLKGVDSTLKIQPAKLEDSAVYLCASLIGGRRETQYFGPGTRLLVL.

The gene calls are TRBV19 and TRBJ2-7; 12 bases match TRBD2. Per the germline V gene, CDR1 is LNHDA and CDR2 is SQIVND (reference sequence). The CDR3 is made up of 16 amino acids. Trimming cost V 2 bases and J 2 bases; bases outside gene matches: 4. This chain's CDR3 is CASSITTSGGPYEQYF. The CDR3 DNA reads TGTGCCAGTAGTATAACGACTAGCGGGGGACCCTACGAGCAGTACTTC. Full variable domain (missing parts from reference TRBV19 and TRBJ2-7): DGGITQSPKYLFRKEGQNVTLSCEQNLNHDAMYWYRQDPGQGLRLIYYSQIVNDFQKGDIAEGYSVSREKKESFPLTVTSAQKNPTAFYLCASSITTSGGPYEQYFGPGTRLTVT.

The chain joins TRBV12-5 to TRBJ1-1; D may be TRBD1 (5 bases). The V and J ends lost 0 bases and 11 bases respectively, with 10 bases between them. This CDR3 has 12 amino acids. Germline V lookup: CDR1 LGHNT, CDR2 FRNRAP. DNA for the CDR3: TGTGCTAGTGGTTTGGTACGGGCAGGGGCTTTCTTT. Amino acid sequence: CASGLVRAGAFF.

The chain combines TRBV18 with TRBJ1-2; D may be TRBD1 (5 bases). Per the germline V gene, CDR1 is KGHSH and CDR2 is LQKENI. V lost 4 bases, J lost 8 bases, and 14 bases lay in between. This CDR3 has 13 residues. The CDR3 is CASSLTGDMGYTF. CDR3 sequence (DNA): TGTGCCAGCTCACTTACAGGAGACATGGGCTACACCTTC.

This clone has just a few counts. The J gene is TRBJ1-2, the V gene TRBV7-9, with 7 bases matching TRBD1. The germline V gene encodes CDR1 SEHNR and CDR2 FQNEAQ (reference sequence). The J segment lost 4 bases and the V segment lost 5 bases, leaving 7 bases of the junction unmatched. The CDR3 length is 14 residues. CDR3 amino acids: CASSPTGFSYGYTF. In DNA form, the CDR3 reads TGTGCCAGCAGCCCGACAGGGTTCAGCTATGGCTACACCTTC.

The genes are TRBV18 and TRBJ1-3, with 9 bases identical to TRBD1. The V gene end was trimmed by 2 bases and the J gene end by 4 bases; junction bases not matched to a gene: 12. CDR1 is KGHSH and CDR2 is LQKENI in the germline V gene. The CDR3 covers 18 residues. This CDR3 is CASSPTGTGKGSGNTIYF. The CDR3 DNA reads as TGTGCCAGCTCACCAACCGGGACAGGGAAAGGATCGGGAAACACCATATATTTT.

The chain combines TRBV27 with TRBJ1-6; unclear D gene. The CDR3 consists of 15 residues. Germline V lookup: CDR1 MNHEY, CDR2 SMNVEV (reference sequence). V lost 0 bases and J 9 bases, leaving 12 bases between the germline ends. DNA for the CDR3: TGTGCCAGCAGTTTATCCGGGATAAAAGGTTCACCCCTCCACTTT. It encodes CASSLSGIKGSPLHF.

This clone occurred once. The J gene is TRBJ2-7, the V gene TRBV4-1; D perhaps matches TRBD2 (6 bases). CDR3 length: 15 residues. V was trimmed by 0 bases and J by 3 bases, leaving 12 bases between them. Germline V lookup: CDR1 MGHRA, CDR2 YSYEKL. This CDR3 is CASSQDASEGYEQYF. In DNA, the CDR3 is TGCGCCAGCAGCCAAGATGCTAGCGAGGGCTACGAGCAGTACTTC.

The V gene is TRBV19, the J gene TRBJ2-7; 8 bases match TRBD1. This CDR3 has 14 amino acids. Germline V gene sequence: CDR1 LNHDA, CDR2 SQIVND (reference sequence). J gave up 2 bases and V 5 bases, and 5 bases lay outside the gene matches. The CDR3 spells CASSSRTGPYEQYF. For the CDR3, the DNA is TGTGCCAGTAGTTCCCGGACAGGGCCCTACGAGCAGTACTTC.

J is TRBJ2-2 and V is TRBV11-2; the match to TRBD1 covers 7 bases. Looked up from germline, CDR1 is SGHAT and CDR2 is FQNNGV. Unmatched junction bases numbered 10, after V lost 5 bases and J lost 4 bases. CDR3 length: 16 residues. The CDR3 here is CASSQNTGVGTGELFF. The CDR3 nucleotides read TGTGCCAGCAGCCAAAATACAGGGGTGGGCACCGGGGAGCTGTTTTTT. Full variable domain (rest looked up from reference TRBV11-2 and TRBJ2-2): EAGVAQSPRYKIIEKRQSVAFWCNPISGHATLYWYQQILGQGPKLLIQFQNNGVVDDSQLPKDRFSAERLKGVDSTLKIQPAKLEDSAVYLCASSQNTGVGTGELFFGEGSRLTVL.

The chain is built from TRBV4-1 and TRBJ2-1, with 12 nucleotides matching TRBD2. V gave up 4 bases and J gave up 0 bases; unmatched junction bases: 16. This CDR3 comprises 21 residues. Looked up from germline, CDR1 is MGHRA and CDR2 is YSYEKL. CDR3 in amino acids: CASSPRLGGTSGPSSYNEQFF. For the CDR3, the DNA is TGCGCCAGCAGCCCGCGTCTCGGCGGGACTAGCGGGCCGAGCTCCTACAATGAGCAGTTCTTC.

The table lists this clone with a few counts. This chain links TRBV5-1 with TRBJ2-1; tentatively, D is TRBD1 (6 bases). This CDR3 is built from 16 residues. Deletions cut 0 bases from V and 2 bases from J, with 12 bases between. Germline values: CDR1 SGHRS, CDR2 YFSETQ. CDR3 in amino acids: CASSLEVDSAYNEQFF. The CDR3 region has the DNA TGCGCCAGCAGCTTGGAAGTGGACAGTGCCTACAATGAGCAGTTCTTC. Full variable domain (remainder filled in from reference TRBV5-1 and TRBJ2-1): KAGVTQTPRYLIKTRGQQVTLSCSPISGHRSVSWYQQTPGQGLQFLFEYFSETQRNKGNFPGRFSGRQFSNSRSEMNVSTLELGDSALYLCASSLEVDSAYNEQFFGPGTRLTVL.

V is TRBV12-3 or TRBV12-4 and J is TRBJ1-2, with unresolved D. V lost 3 bases, J lost 4 bases, and 9 bases lay in between. The CDR3 extends over 13 amino acids. The CDR3 DNA is TGTGCCAGCAGTTTCGGGGTCGGCTATGGCTACACCTTC. Translation gives CASSFGVGYGYTF.